This T cell receptor beta chain was captured by sequencing in a study of cytomegalovirus exposure and HLA in healthy donors. The PCR was carried out with 60 Vbeta primers and 13 Jbeta primers. The protocol was immunoSEQ multiplex PCR, while the TCRdb copy is restricted to in-frame clones and leaves out a portion. The sample consists of roughly 160,000 clones, 70% to 80% of them appearing once. Study-level results: In the analysis, some V segments, TRBV6-2 and TRBV6-3 included, were excluded as indistinguishable.

Concerning this clone: Antigen unknown.

This CDR3 comprises 15 residues. The rearrangement links TRBV21-1 to TRBJ2-7; TRBD2, the table's D call, lacks a check against the DNA. TRBV21-1 is given as a pseudogene. Sequencing input: PBMCs. The receptor was derived from a man under 40 in good health and CMV-seronegative. CDR3 DNA: TGTGCCAGCAGCGGGATCTGGGGGGTCGGGGACGAGCAGTACTTC. Amino acids: CASSGIWGVGDEQYF.